Below, one T cell receptor beta chain is given with its context. Its specificity is not known. Other DNA sequences of this sample code for an identical CDR3. Germline V lookup: CDR1 SGHTA, CDR2 FQGNSA. V lost 1 base, J lost 6 bases, and 0 bases stayed unmatched. The CDR3 sequence is 14 residues long. This sample was taken from a study of shared clonotypes between healthy human individuals. Study-wide results and limits: The represented genetic and exposure-history diversity was limited by the small number of donors. Naive CD4 clonotypes overlapped across several donors at around 4.7%.

Sequencing was performed with immunoSEQ multiplex PCR; in TCRdb, only in-frame clones are kept and a portion is missing. The data contain around 2,000,000 clones, over 85% of them singletons. Sequencing was done on a sample of naive CD4+ T cells sorted from blood. Regarding subset: CD45RA+ positively selected. The sequence came from a man aged 18 to 30 in good health. This chain connects TRBV7-2 to TRBJ2-4; TRBD2 matches at 10 bases. The CDR3 nucleotides read TGTGCCAGCAGCTTAGGACTAGCGGGAAACATTCAGTACTTC. Encoded protein: CASSLGLAGNIQYF.